This TCR beta chain was sequenced in a study of blood T cells in healthy people across ages. Study-wide findings and caveats: It was held that the diversity estimates obtained from one million T cells were underestimates.

PBMCs were isolated at a quantity of at least 6 million per sample. For the second PCR, which ran for about 7 to 11 cycles, a sample-barcoded 5' primer and a J-beta primer mix were used. TCRdb called the 5' RACE reads again in MiXCR, with one record for every CDR3 protein. The sample carries about 1.4 million distinct CDR3 sequences, approximately 59% recorded once. On this clonotype itself: The antigen is unknown.

The V end was cut by 3 bases, the J end by 6 bases, with 17 bases between. The germline V gene encodes CDR1 DFQATT and CDR2 SNEGSKA (reference sequence). This CDR3 has 14 residues. This TCR came from a young man in good health. The chain is built from TRBV20-1 and TRBJ1-2; tentative D call: TRBD1 (5 bases). Sequencing used blood. The CDR3 DNA is TGCAGTGCTAGTTTGAAGAGGAGGGGTAATGGCTACACCTTC. Translated: CSASLKRRGNGYTF.